Listed below are T cell receptor beta chains from one sample, sequenced in a study of shared clonotypes between healthy human individuals. Libraries were prepared by immunoSEQ multiplex PCR; TCRdb keeps only in-frame clonotypes and omits some of them. The sample carries 2 million to 2.5 million clones, over 85% recorded once. Sequenced sample: naive CD4+ T cells from PBMCs. These receptors all stem from a man younger than 35 in good health. Some clones in this sample may be carry-over from other donors' samples. Both conserved end residues are part of each CDR3. D genes are given only for firm matches. Clone size is shown for a subset of rows, as once, few, many or a class of expanded clone.

>NA|few|TRBV10-3|TRBJ1-3
TGTGCCATCAGTGAGGCACATATCCCCGGAAACACCATATATTTT
CAISEAHIPGNTIYF
>NA|NA|TRBV2|TRBJ2-1
TGTGCCAGCAGAGAAACTAGCCCGGTCGGTGAGCAGTTCTTC
CASRETSPVGEQFF
>TRBD2|NA|TRBV5-1|TRBJ2-1
TGCGCCAGCAGCCTACTAGCGGGAGGGGCTTACAATGAGCAGTTCTTC
CASSLLAGGAYNEQFF
>TRBD1|NA|TRBV28|TRBJ2-7
TGTGCCAGCAGCTCGGGGGGACAGGGGGCCGGCGAGCAGTACTTC
CASSSGGQGAGEQYF
>TRBD2|NA|TRBV11-2|TRBJ2-3
TGTGCCAGCAGCCCGGGACTAGGCACAGATACGCAGTATTTT
CASSPGLGTDTQYF
>TRBD1|NA|TRBV28|TRBJ1-4
TGTGCCAGCAGTCCCGGGACAGTTCGTGAAAAACTGTTTTTT
CASSPGTVREKLFF
>NA|NA|TRBV4-2|TRBJ2-1
TGTGCCAGCAGCCCCCAGGACTGGGGGAATGAGCAGTTCTTC
CASSPQDWGNEQFF
>TRBD2|NA|TRBV10-3|TRBJ2-1
TGTGCCACCGCCCTCAGAGGCGGGAGTAGTAACAATGAGCAGTTCTTC
CATALRGGSSNNEQFF
>NA|NA|TRBV19|TRBJ2-6
TGTGCCAGTAGACACACAGGGTCTGGGGCCAACGTCCTGACTTTC
CASRHTGSGANVLTF
>TRBD2|NA|TRBV4-2|TRBJ2-7
TGTGCCAGCAGCCAACAGCGGGAGCGCGAGCAGTACTTC
CASSQQREREQYF
>TRBD1|NA|TRBV5-1|TRBJ2-5
TGCGCCAGCAGCTTGGGTCAATCGTCATGGCTTTATGCCCGGACAGGGTGGGAGACCCAGTACTTC
CASSLGQSSWLYARTGWETQYF
>TRBD2|NA|TRBV28|TRBJ2-5
TGTGCCAGCAGTTTACGACTAGCGGGAGCGGGTGAGACCCAGTACTTC
CASSLRLAGAGETQYF
>TRBD1|NA|TRBV5-1|TRBJ2-7
TGCGCCAGCAGCGCGGCCGGGACAGGGACCTACGAGCAGTACTTC
CASSAAGTGTYEQYF
>NA|NA|TRBV11-2|TRBJ2-3
TGTGCCAGCAGCTTATACCGGGGTCCGCGTGATACGCAGTATTTT
CASSLYRGPRDTQYF
>NA|NA|TRBV5-1|TRBJ2-5
TGCGCCAGCAGCTTGGGGGGCCCCGGGGCAGACCAAGAGACCCAGTACTTC
CASSLGGPGADQETQYF
>NA|NA|TRBV11-2|TRBJ2-1
TGTGCCAGCAGCCGTGGTACAGCCCGTGGTTTACGTGAGCAGTTCTTC
CASSRGTARGLREQFF
>NA|NA|TRBV11-2|TRBJ2-2
TGTGCCAGCGGTTCCGCCGGGGAGCTGTTTTTT
CASGSAGELFF
>NA|NA|TRBV7-3|TRBJ2-2
TGTGCCAGCGGCCCAGGGGTCGGGGAGCTGTTTTTT
CASGPGVGELFF
>TRBD1|NA|TRBV2|TRBJ1-5
TGTGCCAGCAACAAAGACAGGGGTGGGCAGCCCCAGCATTTT
CASNKDRGGQPQHF
>NA|once|TRBV28|TRBJ1-2
TGTGCCAGCAGGTACTGGTCAGACTATGGCTACACCTTC
CASRYWSDYGYTF
>NA|few|TRBV7-9|TRBJ1-1
TGTGCCAGCAGCTTAGGAGGGGAAGCTTTCTTT
CASSLGGEAFF
>TRBD1|NA|TRBV7-3|TRBJ2-3
TGTGCCAGCAGCTACTGGACAGGGGTGGGCACAGATACGCAGTATTTT
CASSYWTGVGTDTQYF
>TRBD2|NA|TRBV19|TRBJ2-5
TGTGCCAGTAGTACACCACTAGCGGCCCAAGAGACCCAGTACTTC
CASSTPLAAQETQYF
>NA|once|TRBV9|TRBJ2-2
TGTGCCAGCAGCGCAATTGGGGGCGGAGCGGGGACGACTACCGGGGAGCTGTTTTTT
CASSAIGGGAGTTTGELFF
>TRBD1|NA|TRBV28|TRBJ1-5
TGTGCCAGCAGGTCGAGACCGGACAGGCTGGCGCATTTT
CASRSRPDRLAHF
>TRBD2|NA|TRBV10-3|TRBJ2-3
TGTGCCATCAGTGGGGGTAGCGGGAGGGCCTTCATAAATACGCAGTATTTT
CAISGGSGRAFINTQYF
>TRBD2|NA|TRBV13|TRBJ2-5
TGTGCCAGCAGACGTCCTATAGCGGGACAAGAGACCCAGTACTTC
CASRRPIAGQETQYF
>TRBD2|NA|TRBV28|TRBJ2-1
TGTGCCAGCAGTTTAAGGTGGGGCGGGAGGGCCTACAATGAGCAGTTCTTC
CASSLRWGGRAYNEQFF
>NA|NA|TRBV28|TRBJ1-1
TGTGCCAGCAGACAGGAAACGAGGGCTGAAGCTTTCTTT
CASRQETRAEAFF
>NA|NA|TRBV28|TRBJ2-7
TGTGCCAGCAGTTTTATAGGATACTCCTACGAGCAGTACTTC
CASSFIGYSYEQYF
>NA|NA|TRBV5-1|TRBJ2-2
TGCGCCAGCAGTCCCGGGACCGGGGAGCTGTTTTTT
CASSPGTGELFF
>TRBD1|NA|TRBV7-9|TRBJ1-1
TGTGCCAGCAGCCGGGACAGGCCTTTGAACACTGAAGCTTTCTTT
CASSRDRPLNTEAFF
>NA|NA|TRBV6-5|TRBJ1-1
TGTGCCTCGTCCAACTCATGGAGCCTCAACACTGAAGCTTTCTTT
CASSNSWSLNTEAFF
>TRBD2|once|TRBV5-4|TRBJ2-1
TGTGCCAGCAGCTTGGAACTAGCGAGGAACAATGAGCAGTTCTTC
CASSLELARNNEQFF
>TRBD2|NA|TRBV4-2|TRBJ2-1
TGTGCCAGCAGCCAAGATTGGGGAAGACTAGCGGGAGGGTACAATGAGCAGTTCTTC
CASSQDWGRLAGGYNEQFF
>TRBD2|NA|TRBV9|TRBJ2-1
TGTGCCAGCAGCGTACCGCTAGCGGGAACCGGTGAGCAGTTCTTC
CASSVPLAGTGEQFF
>NA|NA|TRBV27|TRBJ2-7
TGTGCCAGCAGCCACGCCGGGGACCCCCCCCCGGACGAGCAGTACTTC
CASSHAGDPPPDEQYF
>NA|NA|TRBV5-1|TRBJ2-5
TGCGCCAGCAGCTTAACTACGGGACAAGAGACCCAGTACTTC
CASSLTTGQETQYF
>NA|NA|TRBV7-3|TRBJ2-3
TGTGCCAGCAGCTCGGGCCTGGGTCTCGATACGCAGTATTTT
CASSSGLGLDTQYF
>NA|NA|TRBV28|TRBJ2-7
TGTGCCAGCAGTCCAGAGCTACCGCCCTACGAGCAGTACTTC
CASSPELPPYEQYF
>NA|once|TRBV28|TRBJ2-2
TGTGCCAGCACCGGGTGGGGGCACGCGAACACCGGGGAGCTGTTTTTT
CASTGWGHANTGELFF
>TRBD2|NA|TRBV5-4|TRBJ2-7
TGTGCCAGCAGCGGGACTAGCGGGAGTTACGAGCAGTACTTC
CASSGTSGSYEQYF
>TRBD2|NA|TRBV18|TRBJ2-5
TGTGCCAGCTCACCTTACAGCGGGCTAGCGGGAGAGGGACAAGAGACCCAGTACTTC
CASSPYSGLAGEGQETQYF
>NA|NA|TRBV11-2|TRBJ2-7
TGTGCCAGCAGCTCAGGAGCCCGCGAGCAGTACTTC
CASSSGAREQYF
>TRBD2|once|TRBV18|TRBJ2-1
TGTGCCAGCTCCCCAGGACTAGCCAATGAGCAGTTCTTC
CASSPGLANEQFF
>TRBD1|NA|TRBV11-2|TRBJ2-5
TGTGCCAGCAGCATGGGATGGGACAGACGGCAAGAGACCCAGTACTTC
CASSMGWDRRQETQYF
>NA|NA|TRBV4-1|TRBJ1-3
TGCGCCAGCAGAGCAGGGTTAGGAAACACCATATATTTT
CASRAGLGNTIYF
>NA|NA|TRBV28|TRBJ1-3
TGTGCCAGCAGTCTGCGGACCCCGACAGTCTCTGGAAACACCATATATTTT
CASSLRTPTVSGNTIYF
>NA|NA|TRBV27|TRBJ2-6
TGTGCCAGCAGTCTATATTGGCGCGGGATCTCTGGGGCCAACGTCCTGACTTTC
CASSLYWRGISGANVLTF
>NA|NA|TRBV28|TRBJ1-5
TGTGCCAGCAGTAACCTCGGGACCCATCAGCCCCAGCATTTT
CASSNLGTHQPQHF
>NA|once|TRBV9|TRBJ1-1
TGTGCCAGCAGCGTAGTGTCCGGCGGCGACACTGAAGCTTTCTTT
CASSVVSGGDTEAFF
>TRBD1|NA|TRBV5-4|TRBJ1-6
TGTGCCAGCAGCTTGGGGGGGAGGGGGCGAGATTCACCCCTCCACTTT
CASSLGGRGRDSPLHF
>NA|NA|TRBV6-1|TRBJ2-6
TGTGCCAGCAGTGAAAATACTCTGGGGGCCAACGTCCTGACTTTC
CASSENTLGANVLTF
>NA|NA|TRBV6-6|TRBJ2-5
TGTGCCAGCAGTTATACTAGTAAGGAAGAGACCCAGTACTTC
CASSYTSKEETQYF
>NA|NA|TRBV10-3|TRBJ2-6
TGTGCCATCAGTGAGGAGGGGTACATCTCTGGGGCCAACGTCCTGACTTTC
CAISEEGYISGANVLTF
>TRBD2|NA|TRBV6-4|TRBJ2-2
TGTGCCAGCAGGAGGACTAGCGGAACTACCCCGAACACCGGGGAGCTGTTTTTT
CASRRTSGTTPNTGELFF
>NA|NA|TRBV27|TRBJ2-7
TGTGCCAGCAGTCGCGTGGGTCTATCCAGCTCCTACGAGCAGTACTTC
CASSRVGLSSSYEQYF